This TCR beta chain comes out of a study of technical replicates of blood from several donors. Produced via immunoSEQ multiplex PCR; TCRdb's table is partial and in-frame only. Of under 95,000 clones listed, around 96% are singletons. Germline CDR1 and CDR2: LNHDA and SQIVND (reference sequence). The V gene end was trimmed by 5 bases and the J gene end by 7 bases; junction bases not matched to a gene: 10. The CDR3 is made up of 15 amino acids. Sequenced input: T cells isolated from PBMCs. The sequence was collected from a human donor in good health. The chain recombines TRBV19 with TRBJ1-2; TRBD1 matches at 10 bases. DNA of the CDR3: TGTGCCAGTAGTTCTGAGGGACAGGGGTTTTTTGGCTACACCTTC. It is translated as CASSSEGQGFFGYTF.